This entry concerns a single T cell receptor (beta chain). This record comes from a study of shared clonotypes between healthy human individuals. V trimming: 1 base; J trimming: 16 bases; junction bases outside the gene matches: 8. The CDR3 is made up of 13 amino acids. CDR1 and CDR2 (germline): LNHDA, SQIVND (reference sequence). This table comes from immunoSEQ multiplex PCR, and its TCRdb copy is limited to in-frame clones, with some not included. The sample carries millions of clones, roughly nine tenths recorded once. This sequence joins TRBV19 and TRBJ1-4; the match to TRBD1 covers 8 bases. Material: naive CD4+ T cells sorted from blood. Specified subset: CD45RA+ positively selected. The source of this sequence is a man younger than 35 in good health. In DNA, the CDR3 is TGTGCCAGTAGTATAGCCGCAGGGGGCCAGCGGTTTTTT. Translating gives CASSIAAGGQRFF. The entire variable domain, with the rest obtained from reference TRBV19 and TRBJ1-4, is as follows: DGGITQSPKYLFRKEGQNVTLSCEQNLNHDAMYWYRQDPGQGLRLIYYSQIVNDFQKGDIAEGYSVSREKKESFPLTVTSAQKNPTAFYLCASSIAAGGQRFFGSGTQLSVL.